This T cell receptor (beta chain) was sequenced for a study of vaccination and CD4 T cells after COVID-19. The treatment here: approximately 9-day PBMC culture with coronavirus spike peptide pools or control peptides (ViraFEST assay). This CDR3 spans 14 amino acids. Trimming stripped 7 bases from V and 2 bases from J, with 14 bases between. Germline assignment: CDR1 MNHNS and CDR2 SASEGT. The study sequenced cultured CD4+ T cell DNA using the Oncomine TCR Beta short-read assay. TCRdb reprocessed the PCR reads via MiXCR and lists one record per CDR3 protein. The table includes about 4,300 distinct CDR3 sequences, 45% to 50% detected once. This clonotype was detected only a few times. Its antigen is unknown.

The chain recombines TRBV6-1 with TRBJ1-1; D call uncertain. This TCR was recovered from a human donor who had recovered from COVID-19. The sequencing sample was made of CD4+ T cells from blood, cultured in vitro. In DNA, the CDR3 is TGTGCCAGCAAGTCCTTAAGGGTCAACACTGAAGCTTTCTTT. Translating gives CASKSLRVNTEAFF.